This TCR beta chain was sequenced for a study of radiotherapy plus CTLA-4 blockade in lung cancer. Study context: For roughly 19% of patients, objective responses occurred, and about 33% had disease control.

Profiled with immunoSEQ multiplex PCR; TCRdb holds only in-frame clones, not every one. Among some 73,000 clones listed, under 90% were seen once. Turning to this clone: Its antigen is unidentified.

V lost 0 bases to trimming and J lost 5 bases, with 13 bases between them. The CDR3 consists of 15 residues. Germline lookup yields CDR1 KGHSH and CDR2 LQKENI. Study findings and constraints: Expansion of tumor-derived TCR clones was observed in blood after radiotherapy plus ipilimumab.

It was focal radiation plus CTLA-4 blockade with ipilimumab that patients with chemo-refractory metastatic non-small-cell lung cancer received. The TCR comes from a human donor with non-small cell lung cancer who had stable disease on radiotherapy plus ipilimumab. The sample here was peripheral blood, taken from a patient treated with radiotherapy plus ipilimumab. The J gene is TRBJ2-5, the V gene TRBV18; possibly TRBD2 for D (6 bases). CDR3 protein: CASSPPSRGKETQYF. CDR3 bases: TGTGCCAGCTCACCACCTAGCCGGGGGAAGGAGACCCAGTACTTC. The full variable domain, completed using reference TRBV18 and TRBJ2-5, is NAGVMQNPRHLVRRRGQEARLRCSPMKGHSHVYWYRQLPEEGLKFMVYLQKENIIDESGMPKERFSAEFPKEGPSILRIQQVVRGDSAAYFCASSPPSRGKETQYFGPGTRLLVL.